This T cell receptor beta chain was documented in a study of technical replicates of blood from a few donors. The V and J ends lost 0 bases and 6 bases respectively, with 8 bases between them. The CDR3 is made up of 13 amino acids. Germline-derived CDR1 and CDR2 are SGHTA and FQGNSA. Some clones are missing from TCRdb's copy, which holds only in-frame ones; the method was immunoSEQ multiplex PCR. Of about 68,000 clones detected, about 97% appear once; the ten largest clones hold 0.2% to 0.3%. Sequencing was done on a sample of T cells isolated from PBMCs. The TCR sequence derives from a human donor in good health. The rearrangement links TRBV7-2 to TRBJ1-2; tentatively, D is TRBD1 (5 bases). The CDR3 nucleotides are TGTGCCAGCAGCTTAGCGACAGACCATGGCTACACCTTC. Amino acid sequence: CASSLATDHGYTF.